The following is a TCR beta chain sequence with its context. Its specificity is unknown. The PCR ran on 60 Vbeta and 13 Jbeta primers. Using immunoSEQ multiplex PCR, the repertoire was profiled, and TCRdb retains in-frame clones only, with some absent. The data show about 43,000 clones, with about 72% seen just once and approximately 1.4% held by the top ten. The data originate from a study of cytomegalovirus exposure and HLA in healthy donors. The germline V gene has CDR1 WNHNN and CDR2 SYGVQD (reference sequence). The CDR3 is made up of 15 amino acids. Trimming removed 3 bases from V and 4 bases from J; junction bases left unmatched: 7. The study, taken as a whole, reports: Researchers reported in a later analysis that a missense DCLRE1C variant was tied to TCR beta V- and J-gene trimming. Researchers reported from a later analysis that most CMV-associated TCR beta chains appeared HLA-restricted. A later analysis reportedly found fewer N-insertions in an Asian-associated ancestry cluster than the roughly 670-donor mean. Specificity for CMV antigens was confirmed in vitro for a few of the CMV-associated chains.

The sample was PBMCs. V and J are TRBV10-1 and TRBJ2-3; 7 bases agree with TRBD2. This TCR was sampled from a man between 25 and 39 years old in good health and CMV-seronegative. CDR3 residues: CASSDSGGSADTQYF. DNA for the CDR3: TGCGCCAGCAGTGATTCGGGCGGGAGTGCAGATACGCAGTATTTT.